This TCR beta chain stems from a study of regulatory T cells in long-lasting Graves disease. Time point of the sample: persistent/refractory GD, antithyroid drugs over 5 years with positive TRAb. Researchers made the TCR library from RNA that was extracted from PBMCs. The germline V gene has CDR1 SGHRS and CDR2 YFSETQ. This CDR3 comprises 13 residues. V lost 4 bases and J lost 3, with 11 bases in between. Both iRepertoire HTBI primers and Arm-PCR of CDR3 regions were used to build the TCR beta libraries. Each CDR3 protein gets one entry after TCRdb re-called the multiplex PCR reads with MiXCR. The profile shows roughly 450,000 distinct CDR3 sequences, around 21% of them singletons. Many counts were recorded for this clonotype.

This clonotype originated in a female donor with Graves disease. Specimen: peripheral blood mononuclear cells (PBMCs), collected when the disease was refractory, from a patient treated with antithyroid drugs. V is TRBV5-1 and J is TRBJ2-7; TRBD2 is a possible D gene (5 bases). The CDR3 sequence: CASSPGEFYEQYF. CDR3 nucleotide sequence: TGCGCCAGCAGCCCCGGGGAGTTCTACGAGCAGTACTTC.